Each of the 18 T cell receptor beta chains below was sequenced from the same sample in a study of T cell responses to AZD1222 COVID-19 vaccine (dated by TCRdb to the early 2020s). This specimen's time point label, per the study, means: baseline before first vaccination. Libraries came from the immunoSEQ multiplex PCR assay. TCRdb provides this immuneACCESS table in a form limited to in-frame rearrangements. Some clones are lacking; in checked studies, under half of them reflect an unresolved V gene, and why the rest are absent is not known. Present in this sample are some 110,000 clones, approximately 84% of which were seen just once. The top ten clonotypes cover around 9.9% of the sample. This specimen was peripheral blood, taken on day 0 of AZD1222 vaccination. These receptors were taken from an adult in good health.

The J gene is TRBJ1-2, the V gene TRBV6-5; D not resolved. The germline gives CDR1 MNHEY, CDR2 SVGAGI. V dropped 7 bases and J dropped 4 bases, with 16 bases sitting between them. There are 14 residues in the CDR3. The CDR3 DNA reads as TGTGCCAGCATCCCGGGTCTGGCGGCCTATGGCTACACCTTC. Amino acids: CASIPGLAAYGYTF.

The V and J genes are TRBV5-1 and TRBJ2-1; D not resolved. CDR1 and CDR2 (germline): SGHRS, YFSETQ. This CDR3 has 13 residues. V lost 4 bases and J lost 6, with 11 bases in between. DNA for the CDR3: TGCGCCAGCAGCCTCGGACCGGGCAATGAGCAGTTCTTC. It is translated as CASSLGPGNEQFF.

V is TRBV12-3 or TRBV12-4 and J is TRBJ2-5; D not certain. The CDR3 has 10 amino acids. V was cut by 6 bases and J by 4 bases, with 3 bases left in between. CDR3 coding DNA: TGTGCCAGCAGAGGAGAGACCCAGTACTTC. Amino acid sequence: CASRGETQYF.

CDR3 sequence: CASAGGAGSPRTDTQYF. The CDR3 nucleotides are TGTGCCAGTGCAGGGGGCGCGGGATCCCCCCGTACAGATACGCAGTATTTT. This chain uses TRBV19 with TRBJ2-3, with TRBD1 matching over 8 bases. CDR3 length: 17 residues. CDR1 is LNHDA and CDR2 is SQIVND in the germline V gene (reference sequence). V lost 8 bases to trimming and J lost 3 bases; unmatched junction nucleotides: 16.

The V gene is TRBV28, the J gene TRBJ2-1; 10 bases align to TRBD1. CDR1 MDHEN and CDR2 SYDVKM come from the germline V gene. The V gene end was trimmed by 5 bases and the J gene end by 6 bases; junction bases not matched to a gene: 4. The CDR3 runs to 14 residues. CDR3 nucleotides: TGTGCCAGCAGTCGTGGGGACAGGGGCAATGAGCAGTTCTTC. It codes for CASSRGDRGNEQFF.

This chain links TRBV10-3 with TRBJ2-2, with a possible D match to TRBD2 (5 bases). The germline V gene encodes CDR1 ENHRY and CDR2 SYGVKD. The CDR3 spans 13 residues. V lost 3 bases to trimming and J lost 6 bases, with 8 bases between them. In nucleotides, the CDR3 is TGTGCCATCAGTGATTTTAGCGCCGGGGAGCTGTTTTTT. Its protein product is CAISDFSAGELFF.

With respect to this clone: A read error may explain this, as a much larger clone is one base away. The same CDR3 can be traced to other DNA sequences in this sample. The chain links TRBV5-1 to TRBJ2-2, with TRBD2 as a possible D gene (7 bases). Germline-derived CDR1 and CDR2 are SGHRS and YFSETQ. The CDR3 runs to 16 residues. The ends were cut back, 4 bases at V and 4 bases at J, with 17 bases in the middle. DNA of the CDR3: TGCGCCAGCAGCGGGGGGGGCGGGGCAAGCACCGGGGAGCTGTTTTTT. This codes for CASSGGGGASTGELFF.

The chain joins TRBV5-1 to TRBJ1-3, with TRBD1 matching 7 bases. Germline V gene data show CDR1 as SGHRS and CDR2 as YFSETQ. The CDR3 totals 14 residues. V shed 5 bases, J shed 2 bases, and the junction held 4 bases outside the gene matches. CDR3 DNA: TGCGCCAGCAGTAATGGACAGGCTGGAAACACCATATATTTT. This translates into CASSNGQAGNTIYF.

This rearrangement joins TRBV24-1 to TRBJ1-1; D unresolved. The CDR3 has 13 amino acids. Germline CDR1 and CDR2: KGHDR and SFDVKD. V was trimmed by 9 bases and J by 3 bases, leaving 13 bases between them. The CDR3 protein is CATARAPYTEAFF. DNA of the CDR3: TGTGCCACCGCGAGAGCCCCCTACACTGAAGCTTTCTTT.

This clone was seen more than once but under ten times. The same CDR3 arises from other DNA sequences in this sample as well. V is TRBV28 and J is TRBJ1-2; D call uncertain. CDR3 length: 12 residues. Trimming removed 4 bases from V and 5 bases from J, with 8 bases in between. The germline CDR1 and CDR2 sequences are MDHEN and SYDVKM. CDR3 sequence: CASSSQRYGYTF. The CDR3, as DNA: TGTGCCAGCAGTTCCCAACGGTATGGCTACACCTTC.

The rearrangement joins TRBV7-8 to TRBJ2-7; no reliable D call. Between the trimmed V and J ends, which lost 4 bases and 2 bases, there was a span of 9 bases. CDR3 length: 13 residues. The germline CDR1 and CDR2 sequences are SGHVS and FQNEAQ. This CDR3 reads CASSYRVPYEQYF. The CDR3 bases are TGTGCCAGCAGCTACCGGGTTCCCTACGAGCAGTACTTC.

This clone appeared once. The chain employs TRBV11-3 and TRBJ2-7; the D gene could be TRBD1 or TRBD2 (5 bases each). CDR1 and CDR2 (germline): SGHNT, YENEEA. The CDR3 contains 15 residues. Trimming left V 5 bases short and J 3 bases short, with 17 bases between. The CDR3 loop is CASSRNWDGHYEQYF. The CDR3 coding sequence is TGTGCCAGCAGCCGCAATTGGGACGGCCACTACGAGCAGTACTTC.

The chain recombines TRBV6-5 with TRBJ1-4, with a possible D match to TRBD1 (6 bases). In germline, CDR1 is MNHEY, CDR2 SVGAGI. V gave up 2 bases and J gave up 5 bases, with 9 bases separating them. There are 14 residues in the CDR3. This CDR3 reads CASSYGTRNEKLFF. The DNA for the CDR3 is TGTGCCAGCAGTTACGGGACAAGGAATGAAAAACTGTTTTTT.

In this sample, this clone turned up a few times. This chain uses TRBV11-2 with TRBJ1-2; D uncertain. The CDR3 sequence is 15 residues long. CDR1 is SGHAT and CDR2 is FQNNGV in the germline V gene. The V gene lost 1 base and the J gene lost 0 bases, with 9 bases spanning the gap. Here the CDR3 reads CASSLGPGTNYGYTF. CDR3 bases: TGTGCCAGCAGCTTAGGTCCGGGCACTAACTATGGCTACACCTTC. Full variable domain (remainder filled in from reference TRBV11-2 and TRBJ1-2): EAGVAQSPRYKIIEKRQSVAFWCNPISGHATLYWYQQILGQGPKLLIQFQNNGVVDDSQLPKDRFSAERLKGVDSTLKIQPAKLEDSAVYLCASSLGPGTNYGYTFGSGTRLTVV.

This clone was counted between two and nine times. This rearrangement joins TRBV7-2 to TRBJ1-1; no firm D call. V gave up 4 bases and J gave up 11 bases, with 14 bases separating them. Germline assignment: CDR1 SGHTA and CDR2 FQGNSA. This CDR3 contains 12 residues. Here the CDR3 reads CASSYLRSGAFF. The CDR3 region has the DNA TGTGCCAGCAGCTACCTCAGGAGTGGGGCTTTCTTT.

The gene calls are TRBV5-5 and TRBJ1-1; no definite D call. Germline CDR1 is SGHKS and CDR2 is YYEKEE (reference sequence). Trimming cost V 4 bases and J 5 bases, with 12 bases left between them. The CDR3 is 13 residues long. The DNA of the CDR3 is TGTGCCAGCAGCGCGGACTGGTGGACTGAAGCTTTCTTT. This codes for CASSADWWTEAFF.

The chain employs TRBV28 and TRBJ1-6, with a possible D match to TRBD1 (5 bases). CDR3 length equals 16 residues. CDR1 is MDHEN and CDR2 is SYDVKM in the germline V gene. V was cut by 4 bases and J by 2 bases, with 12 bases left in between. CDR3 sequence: CASSSGGGTYNSPLHF. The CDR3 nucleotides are TGTGCCAGCAGTTCTGGGGGAGGAACCTATAATTCACCCCTCCACTTT. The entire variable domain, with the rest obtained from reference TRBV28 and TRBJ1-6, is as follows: DVKVTQSSRYLVKRTGEKVFLECVQDMDHENMFWYRQDPGLGLRLIYFSYDVKMKEKGDIPEGYSVSREKKERFSLILESASTNQTSMYLCASSSGGGTYNSPLHFGNGTRLTVT.

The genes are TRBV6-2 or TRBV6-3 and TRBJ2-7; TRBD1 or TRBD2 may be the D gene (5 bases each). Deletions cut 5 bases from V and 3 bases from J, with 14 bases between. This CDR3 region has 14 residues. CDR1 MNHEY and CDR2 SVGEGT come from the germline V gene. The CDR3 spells CASSHPEGRYEQYF. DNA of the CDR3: TGTGCCAGCAGTCACCCCGAGGGACGCTACGAGCAGTACTTC.